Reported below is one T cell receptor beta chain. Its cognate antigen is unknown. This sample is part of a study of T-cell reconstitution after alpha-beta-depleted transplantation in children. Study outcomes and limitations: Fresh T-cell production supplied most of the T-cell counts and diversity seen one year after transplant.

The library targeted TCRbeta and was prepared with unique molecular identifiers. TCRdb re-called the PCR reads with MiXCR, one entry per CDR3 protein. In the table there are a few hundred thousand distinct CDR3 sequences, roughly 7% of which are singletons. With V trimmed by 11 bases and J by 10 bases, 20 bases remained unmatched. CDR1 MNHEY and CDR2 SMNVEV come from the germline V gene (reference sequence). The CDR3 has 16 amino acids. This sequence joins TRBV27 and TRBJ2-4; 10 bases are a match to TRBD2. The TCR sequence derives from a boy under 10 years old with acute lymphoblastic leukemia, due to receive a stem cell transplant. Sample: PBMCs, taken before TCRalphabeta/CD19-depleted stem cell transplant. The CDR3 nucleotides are TGTGCCTGCCATCCTAGCGGGAGTGGGGGCTTGGAGATTCAGTACTTC. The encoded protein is CACHPSGSGGLEIQYF.